These T cell receptor beta chains were read from a single sample in a study of blood T cells in healthy people across ages. A single record per CDR3 protein comes from TCRdb applying MiXCR to the 5' RACE reads. Found here are hundreds of thousands of distinct CDR3 sequences, approximately 53% of them singletons; the top ten hold approximately 40%. The sample taken for sequencing was blood. The receptors here all came from a man older than 75 in good health. CDR3s include the opening cysteine and the closing phenylalanine or tryptophan. A D gene is named only where the DNA matches it firmly. Size is omitted from some rows. Given values are once, few, many or a class for expanded clones.

clone size | D gene | J gene | V gene | CDR3 protein | CDR3 DNA
. | TRBD1 | TRBJ2-7 | TRBV28 | CASSLTPGQGAYEQYF | TGTGCCAGCAGTTTAACGCCGGGACAGGGGGCCTACGAGCAGTACTTC
. | . | TRBJ1-5 | TRBV21-1 | CASSPRTGVMSQPQHF | TGTGCCAGCAGCCCCCGGACAGGGGTGATGAGTCAGCCCCAGCATTTT
. | TRBD2 | TRBJ2-5 | TRBV20-1 | CSARDLAGGPSETQYF | TGCAGTGCTAGAGATCTAGCGGGAGGGCCGAGTGAGACCCAGTACTTC
many | . | TRBJ2-7 | TRBV20-1 | CSAREIQHYEQYF | TGCAGTGCTAGAGAGATACAGCATTACGAGCAGTACTTC
few | TRBD2 | TRBJ2-5 | TRBV9 | CASSGSSSGSAHRTQYF | TGTGCCAGCAGCGGCTCTTCTAGCGGGAGCGCCCATCGGACCCAGTACTTC
few | TRBD2 | TRBJ2-3 | TRBV20-1 | CSAARSSGSSDTQYF | TGCAGTGCTGCCCGATCTAGCGGGAGTTCAGATACGCAGTATTTT
. | TRBD1 | TRBJ1-5 | TRBV7-3 | CASSPGTAFNQPQHF | TGTGCCAGCAGCCCCGGGACAGCCTTCAATCAGCCCCAGCATTTT
. | TRBD1 | TRBJ2-1 | TRBV10-1 | CASSPGQHNEQFF | TGCGCCAGCAGTCCGGGACAGCACAATGAGCAGTTCTTC
. | TRBD1 | TRBJ1-1 | TRBV5-4 | CASTRGLISNTEAFF | TGTGCCAGCACCAGGGGGCTAATTTCCAACACTGAAGCTTTCTTT
few | TRBD2 | TRBJ2-1 | TRBV2 | CASKKGLAGGSHEQFF | TGTGCCAGCAAGAAGGGGCTAGCGGGAGGGAGTCATGAGCAGTTCTTC
. | . | TRBJ2-7 | TRBV4-1 | CASSRTPITGYYEQYF | TGCGCCAGCAGCCGGACCCCCATAACAGGTTACTACGAGCAGTACTTC
few | . | TRBJ1-4 | TRBV7-9 | CASSFGRDLLFF | TGTGCCAGCAGCTTTGGGCGGGACCTGCTGTTTTTT
. | . | TRBJ1-2 | TRBV3-1 | CASSQGSYYGYTF | TGTGCCAGCAGCCAAGGATCCTACTATGGCTACACCTTC
. | . | TRBJ2-1 | TRBV7-8 | CAGSYDSPNEQFF | TGTGCCGGCAGCTATGACAGTCCCAATGAGCAGTTCTTC
. | . | TRBJ2-3 | TRBV6-5 | CASSSGFSTDTQYF | TGTGCCAGCAGTTCGGGGTTTTCTACAGATACGCAGTATTTT
. | TRBD2 | TRBJ2-7 | TRBV20-1 | CSAREGSGRMYEQYF | TGCAGTGCTAGAGAGGGTAGCGGGAGGATGTACGAGCAGTACTTC
few | . | TRBJ1-6 | TRBV5-5 | CASSLRLSNSPLHF | TGTGCCAGCAGCTTGCGACTCTCGAATTCACCCCTCCACTTT
few | TRBD2 | TRBJ2-7 | TRBV27 | CASTSGRIHEQYF | TGTGCCAGCACTAGCGGGAGGATCCACGAGCAGTACTTC
few | TRBD2 | TRBJ2-7 | TRBV5-1 | CASSLAGASGFYEQYF | TGCGCCAGCAGCTTGGCCGGGGCTAGCGGGTTCTACGAGCAGTACTTC
. | TRBD1 | TRBJ2-6 | TRBV12-3/TRBV12-4 | CASSLPGQETAGANVLTF | TGTGCCAGCAGTTTGCCGGGACAGGAGACGGCTGGGGCCAACGTCCTGACTTTC
. | . | TRBJ2-5 | TRBV5-5 | CASSFSRTEETQYF | TGTGCCAGCAGCTTCTCGCGGACTGAAGAGACCCAGTACTTC
. | TRBD2 | TRBJ2-3 | TRBV6-1 | CASTRLAGDLGVDTQYF | TGTGCCAGCACCAGACTAGCGGGAGACTTGGGGGTGGATACGCAGTATTTT
. | TRBD2 | TRBJ2-7 | TRBV12-3/TRBV12-4 | CASSRIAGGKYEQYF | TGTGCCAGCAGTAGAATAGCGGGGGGGAAATACGAGCAGTACTTC
. | . | TRBJ2-5 | TRBV18 | CASSPPGSGGETQYF | TGTGCCAGCTCACCACCCGGGTCGGGCGGAGAGACCCAGTACTTC
. | . | TRBJ2-6 | TRBV13 | CASSLGVPSGANVLTF | TGTGCCAGCAGCTTAGGGGTTCCCTCTGGGGCCAACGTCCTGACTTTC
few | . | TRBJ2-7 | TRBV29-1 | CSVVPGASYEQYF | TGCAGCGTTGTCCCCGGGGCCTCCTACGAGCAGTACTTC
once | . | TRBJ2-7 | TRBV6-5 | CASRTTIPGEQYF | TGTGCCAGCAGAACCACGATCCCGGGCGAGCAGTACTTC
. | . | TRBJ2-3 | TRBV7-2 | CASSFLRAPQYF | TGTGCCAGCAGCTTCTTGCGCGCTCCTCAGTATTTT
. | . | TRBJ1-1 | TRBV6-2/TRBV6-3 | CATYQGLNTEAFF | TGTGCCACCTATCAAGGGCTGAACACTGAAGCTTTCTTT
. | TRBD2 | TRBJ2-1 | TRBV9 | CASSQTGLAGGEQFF | TGTGCCAGCAGCCAAACAGGACTAGCGGGCGGTGAGCAGTTCTTC
few | TRBD2 | TRBJ2-7 | TRBV27 | CASSLRGTSGNNEQYF | TGTGCCAGCAGTTTGAGAGGGACTAGCGGTAACAATGAGCAGTACTTC
few | . | TRBJ2-4 | TRBV12-3/TRBV12-4 | CASKSGGKNIQYF | TGTGCCAGCAAGAGTGGCGGTAAAAACATTCAGTACTTC
. | . | TRBJ1-1 | TRBV2 | CASREGTPEAFF | TGTGCCAGCAGGGAAGGGACACCTGAAGCTTTCTTT
few | . | TRBJ2-7 | TRBV9 | CASSVATESYEQYF | TGTGCCAGCAGCGTAGCCACAGAATCCTACGAGCAGTACTTC
. | . | TRBJ2-1 | TRBV5-1 | CASTTGQVGGAQFF | TGCGCCAGCACCACCGGACAGGTCGGAGGGGCGCAGTTCTTC
. | . | TRBJ2-7 | TRBV10-3 | CAINRDNSYNEQYF | TGTGCCATCAATCGGGACAACTCCTACAATGAGCAGTACTTC